This T cell receptor beta chain was identified in a study of PD-L1 blockade in urothelial cancer. Study background: Each patient had 0 to 3 earlier chemotherapy regimens. At 6 weeks and at 3 weeks (second dose) after treatment start, blood was analyzed. Notes on the study in general: Blood clones associated with the tumor expanded more at 3 weeks in durable-benefit patients.

V dropped 3 bases and J dropped 5 bases, with 10 bases sitting between them. The CDR3 consists of 13 residues. Germline V CDR1 and CDR2: GTSNPN, SVGIG (reference sequence). The time point is: pretreatment peripheral blood. Pretreatment and on-treatment blood mononuclear cell samples were taken, totaling between 1 and 8 time points per patient. As concerns this clone: Its antigen is still unknown.

The protocol was immunoSEQ multiplex PCR, while the TCRdb copy is restricted to in-frame clones and leaves out a portion. The table lists tens of thousands of clones, approximately 87% of them singletons. The starting material was PBMCs, obtained around atezolizumab (anti-PD-L1) treatment. V is TRBV30 and J is TRBJ2-2; TRBD2 is a possible D gene (6 bases). This clonotype was sampled from a man in his sixties with urothelial cancer. CDR3 nucleotides: TGTGCCTGGAGGGTCGGGGGTACCGGGGAGCTGTTTTTT. Amino acid sequence: CAWRVGGTGELFF.